This T cell receptor (beta chain) was profiled in a study of cytomegalovirus exposure and HLA in healthy donors. General study findings and limits: The later analysis indicated that the majority of CMV-associated TCR beta chains appeared HLA-restricted. After further analysis at a later stage, roughly 15,000 TCR beta sequences were associated with HLA alleles at 0.05 false discovery rate.

V gave up 3 bases and J gave up 7 bases, with 19 bases separating them. This CDR3 contains 15 residues. CDR1 and CDR2 from the germline V gene are SQVTM and ANQGSEA. The PCR was carried out with 60 Vbeta primers and 13 Jbeta primers. TCRdb's copy holds only in-frame clones and misses some; the assay was immunoSEQ multiplex PCR. The table lists over 110,000 clones, 70% to 80% of them singletons, with roughly 6.2% in the top ten. This clone was recorded at least ten times. No antigen is known for it. The sequencing sample was made of PBMCs. The receptor was derived from a woman in her 40s in good health and CMV-seropositive. This chain links TRBV29-1 with TRBJ2-1; tentative D call: TRBD2 (5 bases). The CDR3 sequence is CSVESGSKWGNEQFF. CDR3 coding DNA: TGCAGCGTTGAGAGCGGCAGTAAGTGGGGAAATGAGCAGTTCTTC.